One and the same sample provided the 32 T cell receptor beta chains below, sequenced in a study of identical twins. TCRdb redid the calling of the 5' RACE reads with MiXCR, one entry per CDR3 protein. Of 1.5 million to 2 million distinct CDR3 sequences detected, 32% appear once; the ten largest clones hold under 0.35%. Sequenced input: cord blood. The receptors here all came from a newborn girl in good health.

V gene TRBV5-1 combines with J gene TRBJ2-3; TRBD2 aligns across 13 bases. This CDR3 has 15 residues. Trimming removed 4 bases from V and 5 bases from J; junction bases left unmatched: 4. CDR1 SGHRS and CDR2 YFSETQ come from the germline V gene. The CDR3 sequence: CASSTSGRALDTQYF. The CDR3 nucleotides are TGCGCCAGCAGCACTAGCGGGAGGGCCCTAGATACGCAGTATTTT.

A few counts support this clonotype. The chain is built from TRBV10-3 and TRBJ2-3, with 9 bases lining up with TRBD1. Germline trimming cut 7 bases from V and 1 base from J; bases unmatched to any gene: 9. The CDR3 is made up of 16 amino acids. The germline V gene has CDR1 ENHRY and CDR2 SYGVKD. The CDR3 is CAINTGGARGTDTQYF. The CDR3 nucleotides read TGTGCCATCAATACAGGGGGCGCGAGGGGCACAGATACGCAGTATTTT.

This chain links TRBV12-3 or TRBV12-4 with TRBJ1-4; perhaps TRBD1 as D (5 bases). This CDR3 has 14 residues. Trimming stripped 6 bases from V and 5 bases from J, with 13 bases between. The DNA of the CDR3 is TGTGCCAGCAGGTCCGGGACGGTGAATGAAAAACTGTTTTTT. It codes for CASRSGTVNEKLFF.

The chain is built from TRBV9 and TRBJ2-4; 7 bases map to TRBD1. The J call is doubtful: the DNA matches TRBJ2-7 better. Germline CDR1 is SGDLS and CDR2 is YYNGEE. The CDR3 spans 15 residues. The CDR3 sequence: CASSPSGQALYEQYF. The CDR3 region has the DNA TGTGCCAGCAGCCCGTCCGGACAGGCACTCTACGAGCAGTACTTC.

V gene TRBV25-1 combines with J gene TRBJ2-3; D might be TRBD2 (7 bases). Germline V gives CDR1 MGHDK, CDR2 SYGVNS. The CDR3 loop spans 16 amino acids. V lost 0 bases and J 2 bases, leaving 12 bases between the germline ends. The CDR3 DNA follows: TGTGCCAGCAGTGAATATGGGGGGGGGGCCACAGATACGCAGTATTTT. Amino acids: CASSEYGGGATDTQYF.

This chain connects TRBV5-1 to TRBJ1-1, with D unresolved. Germline CDR1 SGHRS, CDR2 YFSETQ. CDR3 length: 15 amino acids. V lost 0 bases, J lost 5 bases, and 14 bases lay in between. In nucleotides, the CDR3 is TGCGCCAGCAGCTTGGTGGCAGAGCGAGGGACTGAAGCTTTCTTT. Amino acid sequence: CASSLVAERGTEAFF.

This clonotype was found many times. V usage is TRBV10-1 and J usage is TRBJ2-7; TRBD1 matches at 7 bases. Germline V lookup: CDR1 WNHNN, CDR2 SYGVQD (reference sequence). This CDR3 comprises 12 residues. The ends lost 8 bases at V and 7 bases at J; junction bases unmatched: 8. The CDR3 region has the DNA TGCGCCAGCGGGGACAGAGGGTATGAGCAGTACTTC. Its protein product is CASGDRGYEQYF.

V usage is TRBV5-1 and J usage is TRBJ2-1, with TRBD1 matching over 8 bases. Losses at the gene ends were 3 bases for V and 8 bases for J; bases not matched to a gene: 7. This CDR3 spans 14 amino acids. Per the germline V gene, CDR1 is SGHRS and CDR2 is YFSETQ. This CDR3 is CASSSGQGVHEQFF. CDR3 in DNA: TGCGCCAGCAGCTCTGGACAGGGTGTCCATGAGCAGTTCTTC. The full variable domain, rest sourced from reference TRBV5-1 and TRBJ2-1, is KAGVTQTPRYLIKTRGQQVTLSCSPISGHRSVSWYQQTPGQGLQFLFEYFSETQRNKGNFPGRFSGRQFSNSRSEMNVSTLELGDSALYLCASSSGQGVHEQFFGPGTRLTVL.

This chain connects TRBV7-2 to TRBJ1-2; perhaps TRBD1 as D (5 bases). Trimming took off 5 bases at V and 5 bases at J, with 15 bases between the two ends. There are 14 residues in the CDR3. Looked up from germline, CDR1 is SGHTA and CDR2 is FQGNSA. In DNA, the CDR3 is TGTGCCAGCAGCCTACCGCAGGGTAGGTATGGCTACACCTTC. Protein product: CASSLPQGRYGYTF.

This clonotype was detected only a few times. This chain connects TRBV29-1 to TRBJ2-5; 9 bases are a match to TRBD1. The end of the DNA fits TRBJ2-7 better, so the J call may be wrong. Germline-derived CDR1 and CDR2 are SQVTM and ANQGSEA. The CDR3 extends over 15 amino acids. CDR3 nucleotides: TGCAGCGCCCTACCTGGACAGGGGTTTGGGTACGAGCAGTACTTC. This sequence encodes CSALPGQGFGYEQYF.

The table lists this clonotype with a few counts. The chain carries TRBV12-3 or TRBV12-4 and TRBJ2-6; D is ambiguous. The CDR3 is 17 amino acids. Trimming removed 4 bases at V and 0 bases at J, with 13 bases between. CDR3 DNA sequence: TGTGCCAGCAGTTCGGGCCACCTTTCCTCTGGGGCCAACGTCCTGACTTTC. Its translation: CASSSGHLSSGANVLTF.

This clonotype was counted a few times. V and J are TRBV7-2 and TRBJ2-1, with 8 bases aligning to TRBD1. The trim removed 4 bases at V and 2 bases at J, leaving 4 bases unmatched. Per germline, CDR1 SGHTA and CDR2 FQGNSA. There are 15 residues in the CDR3. In DNA, the CDR3 is TGTGCCAGCAGCTCTGACAGGGGAACCTACAATGAGCAGTTCTTC. Amino acid sequence: CASSSDRGTYNEQFF. Supplemented by reference TRBV7-2 and TRBJ2-1, the full variable domain reads GAGVSQSPSNKVTEKGKDVELRCDPISGHTALYWYRQSLGQGLEFLIYFQGNSAPDKSGLPSDRFSAERTGGSVSTLTIQRTQQEDSAVYLCASSSDRGTYNEQFFGPGTRLTVL.

This chain connects TRBV5-1 to TRBJ2-1; TRBD1 aligns across 7 bases. The CDR3 extends over 17 amino acids. CDR1 and CDR2 from the germline V gene are SGHRS and YFSETQ. Trimming took 0 bases from V and 7 from J; bases not matched to a gene: 13. CDR3 bases: TGCGCCAGCAGCTTGGTCCCCCGGGACAGTTATAGGAATGAGCAGTTCTTC. Its protein product is CASSLVPRDSYRNEQFF.

V gene TRBV29-1 combines with J gene TRBJ2-5, with 8 bases fitting TRBD1. Germline V lookup: CDR1 SQVTM, CDR2 ANQGSEA. CDR3 length: 12 residues. Trimming cost V 7 bases and J 11 bases; bases outside gene matches: 12. CDR3 bases: TGCAGCGCGCCGACAGGGGCTGGAGAGCAGTACTTC. Translated, it gives CSAPTGAGEQYF.

This clonotype was seen a few times. J is TRBJ2-1 and V is TRBV3-1; 9 bases agree with TRBD2. The CDR3 runs to 18 residues. V shed 0 bases, J shed 6 bases, and the junction held 12 bases outside the gene matches. CDR1 is LGHDT, CDR2 YNNKEL, per germline (reference sequence). This CDR3 reads CASSQDLVRSGGTNEQFF. CDR3 nucleotide sequence: TGTGCCAGCAGCCAAGATTTGGTCCGGAGCGGGGGGACCAATGAGCAGTTCTTC.

The V and J genes are TRBV5-1 and TRBJ2-1, with no clear D. The germline V gene encodes CDR1 SGHRS and CDR2 YFSETQ. This CDR3 comprises 15 residues. Trimming cost V 7 bases and J 6 bases, with 20 bases left between them. CDR3 sequence: CASRASEISLNEQFF. CDR3 DNA: TGCGCCAGCCGGGCGAGTGAAATCAGCCTCAATGAGCAGTTCTTC.

This clonotype was counted a few times. The chain combines TRBV20-1 with TRBJ2-1; possibly TRBD2 for D (5 bases). CDR1 is DFQATT, CDR2 SNEGSKA, per germline (reference sequence). V shed 1 base and J shed 8 bases, with 12 bases lying between them. The CDR3 contains 13 residues. CDR3 nucleotides: TGCAGTGCTAGAGTTTCGAGCGGTGATGAGCAGTTCTTC. It translates to CSARVSSGDEQFF.

CDR3 amino acids: CASTLVGVANEKLFF. DNA of the CDR3: TGTGCCAGCACATTGGTAGGGGTGGCTAATGAAAAACTGTTTTTT. The chain joins TRBV28 to TRBJ1-4; tentative D call: TRBD1 (5 bases). Germline CDR1 and CDR2: MDHEN and SYDVKM. The CDR3 has 15 residues. With 7 bases removed from V and 3 bases from J, the gap between germline ends came to 15 bases.

This clonotype was found a few times. The rearrangement joins TRBV5-1 to TRBJ2-7; TRBD2 matches 11 bases. This CDR3 region has 13 residues. Germline lookup yields CDR1 SGHRS and CDR2 YFSETQ. Unmatched junction bases numbered 2, after V lost 6 bases and J lost 3 bases. The DNA of the CDR3 is TGCGCCAGCACGGGACTAGCGGACTACGAGCAGTACTTC. It is translated as CASTGLADYEQYF.

The V gene is TRBV6-1, the J gene TRBJ1-2, with 11 bases matching TRBD1. The V and J ends lost 7 bases and 7 bases, in that order; junction bases with no gene match: 5. The V gene's germline CDR1 is MNHNS and CDR2 SASEGT. The CDR3 runs 13 residues. The CDR3 nucleotides are TGTGCCAGCATAAGGACAGGGGGCAGTGGCTACACCTTC. Translation: CASIRTGGSGYTF.

V is TRBV5-1 and J is TRBJ2-2, with a possible D match to TRBD2 (6 bases). CDR3 length: 15 residues. Trimming removed 4 bases at V and 7 bases at J, with 17 bases between. Germline CDR1 is SGHRS and CDR2 is YFSETQ. The CDR3 DNA sequence: TGCGCCAGCAGCCACCTCCTAGCGCAGGGCGGGGAGCTGTTTTTT. Amino acid sequence: CASSHLLAQGGELFF.

This clonotype was seen a handful of times. The chain combines TRBV6-4 with TRBJ1-5; 10 positions match TRBD1. The V and J ends lost 6 bases and 7 bases, in that order; junction bases with no gene match: 3. The CDR3 extends over 13 amino acids. From germline, CDR1 is MRHNA and CDR2 SNTAGT. The CDR3, as DNA: TGTGCCAGCAGCGCGGACAGGGGGCAGCCCCAGCATTTT. Amino acids: CASSADRGQPQHF.

The chain joins TRBV4-2 to TRBJ2-1; 12 bases map to TRBD2. V was clipped by 5 bases and J by 10 bases; unmatched bases: 18. The germline V gene encodes CDR1 LGHNA and CDR2 YNFKEQ. The CDR3 has 18 amino acids. Written as DNA, the CDR3 is TGTGCCAGCAGCTCCCGGACTAGCGGGACCGGGAGCTCCTACGAGCAGTTCTTC. Protein: CASSSRTSGTGSSYEQFF.

This clonotype was observed a handful of times. This chain links TRBV14 with TRBJ2-5, with TRBD1 identical over 11 bases. Germline CDR1 SGHDN, CDR2 FVKESK. V gave up 6 bases and J gave up 4 bases; unmatched junction bases: 7. This CDR3 spans 15 amino acids. CDR3 DNA: TGTGCCAGCAGTCGTACCGGGACAGGGGGAGAGACCCAGTACTTC. Amino acids: CASSRTGTGGETQYF.

The chain couples TRBV5-1 to TRBJ2-1; D possibly corresponds to TRBD1 (5 bases). Germline CDR1 reads SGHRS; CDR2 reads YFSETQ. V lost 0 bases, J lost 7 bases, and 17 bases lay in between. The CDR3 is made up of 16 amino acids. The CDR3 spells CASSLGPGRVENEQFF. The DNA for the CDR3 is TGCGCCAGCAGCTTGGGTCCGGGCAGGGTTGAGAATGAGCAGTTCTTC.

This chain links TRBV30 with TRBJ1-2; 7 bases fit TRBD1. Germline CDR1 is GTSNPN and CDR2 is SVGIG (reference sequence). J gave up 2 bases and V 3 bases, and 3 bases lay outside the gene matches. The CDR3 runs 13 residues. CDR3 sequence: CAWREGANYGYTF. CDR3 DNA sequence: TGTGCCTGGAGGGAGGGGGCGAACTATGGCTACACCTTC.

This clonotype was counted at least ten times. The chain has TRBV25-1 and TRBJ2-1; D may be TRBD1 (5 bases). CDR3 size: 12 residues. Trimming left V 4 bases short and J 7 bases short, with 8 bases between. The germline V gene encodes CDR1 MGHDK and CDR2 SYGVNS. The CDR3 DNA reads TGTGCCAGCAGTGCCAGGGATAATGAGCAGTTCTTC. Its translation is CASSARDNEQFF. Full variable domain (missing parts from reference TRBV25-1 and TRBJ2-1): EADIYQTPRYLVIGTGKKITLECSQTMGHDKMYWYQQDPGMELHLIHYSYGVNSTEKGDLSSESTVSRIRTEHFPLTLESARPSHTSQYLCASSARDNEQFFGPGTRLTVL.

The chain employs TRBV5-1 and TRBJ2-7; 10 bases are a match to TRBD2. Per germline, CDR1 SGHRS and CDR2 YFSETQ. CDR3 size: 15 residues. J gave up 2 bases and V 4 bases, and 6 bases lay outside the gene matches. Written as DNA, the CDR3 is TGCGCCAGCAGCCCAACTAGCGGGGCCGCCTACGAGCAGTACTTC. Its protein is CASSPTSGAAYEQYF.

This clonotype was picked up one time. The CDR3 region is CSARGGTGPSNQPQHF. The CDR3 nucleotides are TGCAGTGCTAGAGGCGGAACAGGGCCTAGCAATCAGCCCCAGCATTTT. The chain combines TRBV20-1 with TRBJ1-5; tentatively, D is TRBD1 (6 bases). The CDR3 spans 16 residues. Germline V gives CDR1 DFQATT, CDR2 SNEGSKA (reference sequence). Trimming pared 1 base from V and 0 bases from J, leaving 13 bases between.

The sample holds a few counts of this clonotype. The chain recombines TRBV28 with TRBJ2-3; 9 bases line up with TRBD1. Germline loops: CDR1 MDHEN, CDR2 SYDVKM. The CDR3 is 15 residues long. The ends lost 4 bases at V and 3 bases at J; junction bases unmatched: 5. The DNA of the CDR3 is TGTGCCAGCAGTTGGGACAGGGAAACGACAGATACGCAGTATTTT. The encoded protein is CASSWDRETTDTQYF.

The rearrangement uses TRBV12-3 or TRBV12-4 and TRBJ2-1; weak D call: TRBD1 (6 bases). This CDR3 has 13 amino acids. Trimming took off 6 bases at V and 10 bases at J, with 16 bases between the two ends. CDR3 amino acids: CASRFRGFHEQFF. As DNA, the CDR3 is TGTGCCAGCAGATTTAGGGGGTTCCACGAGCAGTTCTTC.

The CDR3 DNA is TGCAGTGCTAGAGGGGACAGGGGACTAGCGGATTCCTACGAGCAGTACTTC. It translates to CSARGDRGLADSYEQYF. The chain couples TRBV20-1 to TRBJ2-7; TRBD2 is a possible D gene (11 bases). V dropped 1 base and J dropped 1 base, with 20 bases sitting between them. Germline loops: CDR1 DFQATT, CDR2 SNEGSKA (reference sequence). This CDR3 contains 17 residues.